The next 25 T cell receptor beta chains were all read from a single sample in a study of blood T cell repertoires in COVID-19. The table came from immunoSEQ multiplex PCR; TCRdb's copy has only in-frame clones and leaves some out. The table records more than 75,000 clones, roughly 82% of them present only once. The material sequenced was peripheral blood. These receptors came from a man aged 60 to 75 with acute or convalescent COVID-19.

The chain uses TRBV10-3 and TRBJ1-1, with a tentative D call TRBD1 (5 bases). Germline V gene sequence: CDR1 ENHRY, CDR2 SYGVKD. With 2 bases removed from V and 4 bases from J, the gap between germline ends came to 8 bases. This CDR3 has 13 residues. CDR3 coding DNA: TGTGCCATCAGTGAGCAGGGCCCCACTGAAGCTTTCTTT. Translated, it gives CAISEQGPTEAFF.

This chain connects TRBV9 to TRBJ1-6; the match to TRBD1 covers 7 bases. The CDR3 contains 15 residues. V lost 1 base to trimming and J lost 11 bases; unmatched junction nucleotides: 9. Looked up from germline, CDR1 is SGDLS and CDR2 is YYNGEE. CDR3 nucleotide sequence: TGTGCCAGCAGCGTATCGACAGGGTCCCTGACACCCCTCCACTTT. As protein: CASSVSTGSLTPLHF.

This CDR3 reads CASSQEPSTGEQFF. CDR3 nucleotide sequence: TGTGCCAGCAGCCAAGAGCCCAGCACGGGAGAGCAGTTCTTC. V gene TRBV4-2 combines with J gene TRBJ2-1, with D tentatively TRBD2 (5 bases). The V end lost 0 bases, the J end lost 10 bases, and 13 bases lay between the germline ends. The germline CDR1 and CDR2 sequences are LGHNA and YNFKEQ. This CDR3 has 14 amino acids.

This rearrangement joins TRBV7-8 to TRBJ1-3; 10 bases map to TRBD1. Germline V lookup: CDR1 SGHVS, CDR2 FQNEAQ. This CDR3 region has 13 residues. V was clipped by 5 bases and J by 7 bases; unmatched bases: 2. The CDR3 coding sequence is TGTGCCAGCAGCACGGGACAGGGGAACACCATATATTTT. It codes for CASSTGQGNTIYF.

This rearrangement joins TRBV6-2 or TRBV6-3 to TRBJ1-5; D is perhaps TRBD1 (5 bases). Trimming pared 1 base from V and 4 bases from J, leaving 11 bases between. This CDR3 comprises 15 residues. The germline CDR1 and CDR2 sequences are MNHEY and SVGEGT. The chain's CDR3 is CASSYWGGENQPQHF. The CDR3 coding sequence is TGTGCCAGCAGTTACTGGGGCGGAGAAAATCAGCCCCAGCATTTT.

The chain recombines TRBV3-1 (or the pseudogene TRBV3-2) with TRBJ2-1; 14 nucleotides line up with TRBD2. CDR1 is LGHDT and CDR2 is YNNKEL in the germline V gene (reference sequence). The CDR3 sequence is 16 residues long. The junction had 5 bases not matched to a gene; V was cut back by 4 bases and J by 6 bases. CDR3 in DNA: TGTGCCAGCAGCCGGACTAGCGGGGGGTCTGGCAATGAGCAGTTCTTC. This sequence encodes CASSRTSGGSGNEQFF.

This clone has only one observation. The rearrangement joins TRBV19 to TRBJ1-3; a weak D match, TRBD1 (5 bases). V was trimmed by 6 bases and J by 4 bases, leaving 13 bases between them. The germline V gene encodes CDR1 LNHDA and CDR2 SQIVND (reference sequence). The CDR3 spans 14 residues. The DNA for the CDR3 is TGTGCCAGTAGGATTGGGGCAGACGGAAACACCATATATTTT. Residues: CASRIGADGNTIYF.

This chain connects TRBV7-2 to TRBJ2-6; 7 bases are shared with TRBD2. The CDR3 is 18 residues long. V shed 4 bases and J 1 base; nucleotides not matched to a gene: 10. The V gene's germline CDR1 is SGHTA and CDR2 FQGNSA. The CDR3 loop is CASSSVIGGGSGANVLTF. In DNA, the CDR3 is TGTGCCAGCAGCTCAGTAATCGGCGGGGGATCTGGGGCCAACGTCCTGACTTTC. Supplemented by reference TRBV7-2 and TRBJ2-6, the full variable domain reads GAGVSQSPSNKVTEKGKDVELRCDPISGHTALYWYRQSLGQGLEFLIYFQGNSAPDKSGLPSDRFSAERTGGSVSTLTIQRTQQEDSAVYLCASSSVIGGGSGANVLTFGAGSRLTVL.

This clone showed up just once. The rearrangement joins TRBV28 to TRBJ2-7; TRBD2 aligns across 7 bases. The junction had 11 bases not matched to a gene; V was cut back by 6 bases and J by 3 bases. In germline, CDR1 is MDHEN, CDR2 SYDVKM. The CDR3 consists of 15 residues. CDR3 DNA: TGTGCCAGCAGACCTCGATCAGCGGGGCGCTACGAGCAGTACTTC. Its translation is CASRPRSAGRYEQYF.

The chain uses TRBV2 and TRBJ2-1; D unclear. The V and J ends lost 3 bases and 10 bases respectively, with 10 bases between them. Germline-derived CDR1 and CDR2 are SNHLY and FYNNEI. The CDR3 length is 12 residues. The CDR3 DNA reads as TGTGCCAGCAGTGATCTGGTGGCAGAGCAGTTCTTC. Translation gives CASSDLVAEQFF.

The genes are TRBV15 and TRBJ1-1; D gene unclear. Germline V CDR1 and CDR2: LNHNV, YYDKDF (reference sequence). Between the trimmed V and J ends, which lost 0 bases and 7 bases, there was a span of 12 bases. The CDR3 sequence is 14 residues long. This chain's CDR3 is CATSRDLWRSEAFF. The CDR3, as DNA: TGTGCCACCAGCAGAGATCTTTGGCGGAGTGAAGCTTTCTTT.

This chain joins TRBV28 and TRBJ1-2, with D tentatively TRBD1 (5 bases). V dropped 6 bases and J dropped 3 bases, with 23 bases sitting between them. Looked up from germline, CDR1 is MDHEN and CDR2 is SYDVKM. There are 17 residues in the CDR3. In nucleotides, the CDR3 is TGTGCCAGCAGGGTCGGGAGCCTTAATGGGGGGGACTATGGCTACACCTTC. Protein sequence: CASRVGSLNGGDYGYTF.

The CDR3 region has the DNA TGTGCCAGCAGCCGGATGGACAAGAACACCGGGGAGCTGTTTTTT. Translated: CASSRMDKNTGELFF. This chain links TRBV5-4 with TRBJ2-2; D might be TRBD1 (5 bases). The V gene's germline CDR1 is SGHNT and CDR2 YYREEE (reference sequence). The CDR3 spans 15 residues. V gave up 4 bases and J gave up 1 base, with 11 bases separating them.

The gene calls are TRBV5-6 and TRBJ1-5; D remains unclear. Trimming cost V 0 bases and J 2 bases, with 9 bases left between them. Germline CDR1 is SGHDT and CDR2 is YYEEEE. CDR3 length: 15 residues. CDR3 amino acids: CASSLGGQRNQPQHF. In nucleotides, the CDR3 is TGTGCCAGCAGCTTGGGCGGCCAGCGCAATCAGCCCCAGCATTTT.

The rearrangement joins TRBV30 to TRBJ2-7; TRBD1 matches 9 bases. With 3 bases clipped from V and 2 bases from J, the junction kept 2 bases outside the gene matches. Germline assignment: CDR1 GTSNPN and CDR2 SVGIG (reference sequence). The CDR3 extends over 13 amino acids. The CDR3 loop is CAWRRQGAYEQYF. As DNA, the CDR3 is TGTGCCTGGAGGCGACAGGGGGCCTACGAGCAGTACTTC.

V is TRBV19 and J is TRBJ1-2, with a tentative D call TRBD1 (5 bases). The V gene lost 4 bases and the J gene lost 4 bases, with 13 bases spanning the gap. The CDR3 covers 14 residues. Germline V gives CDR1 LNHDA, CDR2 SQIVND (reference sequence). The CDR3 loop is CASSTWGDGYGYTF. DNA for the CDR3: TGTGCCAGTAGTACATGGGGGGACGGCTATGGCTACACCTTC.

The J gene is TRBJ1-2, the V gene TRBV9; 10 nucleotides agree with TRBD1. Trimming at V came to 4 bases and at J to 5 bases, leaving 8 bases not matched to a gene. Germline loops: CDR1 SGDLS, CDR2 YYNGEE. The CDR3 length is 15 residues. CDR3: CASSRDRGHLYGYTF. CDR3 nucleotide sequence: TGTGCCAGCAGCAGAGACAGGGGGCATTTGTATGGCTACACCTTC. Combining the CDR3 with reference TRBV9 and TRBJ1-2 gives the whole variable domain DSGVTQTPKHLITATGQRVTLRCSPRSGDLSVYWYQQSLDQGLQFLIQYYNGEERAKGNILERFSAQQFPDLHSELNLSSLELGDSALYFCASSRDRGHLYGYTFGSGTRLTVV.

The V gene is TRBV27, the J gene TRBJ1-2; 9 nucleotides line up with TRBD1. From germline, CDR1 is MNHEY and CDR2 SMNVEV (reference sequence). The CDR3 has 13 residues. V shed 9 bases, J shed 6 bases, and the junction held 8 bases outside the gene matches. CDR3 amino acids: CASRSTGGHGYTF. The CDR3 DNA reads TGTGCCAGTCGCTCGACAGGGGGACATGGCTACACCTTC.

This clone came up once. The J gene is TRBJ1-1, the V gene TRBV2, with D uncertain. V was clipped by 4 bases and J by 1 base, with 10 bases between them. Germline CDR1 SNHLY, CDR2 FYNNEI. This CDR3 spans 14 amino acids. Here the CDR3 DNA reads TGTGCCAGCAGTGGCATACAGCAGAACACTGAAGCTTTCTTT. Protein: CASSGIQQNTEAFF.

The gene calls are TRBV27 and TRBJ2-7, with TRBD2 matching 8 bases. Germline V lookup: CDR1 MNHEY, CDR2 SMNVEV (reference sequence). Trimming cost V 3 bases and J 3 bases; bases outside gene matches: 7. There are 15 residues in the CDR3. The CDR3 DNA reads TGTGCCAGCAGTTTCCGAGCGGGGGATAACTACGAGCAGTACTTC. Translating gives CASSFRAGDNYEQYF.

This chain links TRBV11-3 with TRBJ2-2; no clear D. Germline CDR1 SGHNT, CDR2 YENEEA. There are 13 residues in the CDR3. V lost 5 bases to trimming and J lost 6 bases, with 10 bases between them. The CDR3 protein is CASSPPAAGELFF. The CDR3, as DNA: TGTGCCAGCAGCCCTCCTGCGGCCGGGGAGCTGTTTTTT.

The CDR3 DNA reads as TGTGCCAGCAGCCCTCAACAGGGTCCCGGGGAGCTGTTTTTT. It encodes CASSPQQGPGELFF. The rearrangement uses TRBV11-2 and TRBJ2-2; D perhaps matches TRBD1 (6 bases). The V end lost 5 bases, the J end lost 6 bases, and 13 bases lay between the germline ends. Germline V CDR1 and CDR2: SGHAT, FQNNGV. CDR3 length: 14 amino acids.

This clone was counted only a few times. This chain joins TRBV14 and TRBJ2-7; 9 bases map to TRBD1. This CDR3 region has 13 residues. V was pared by 6 bases and J by 5 bases, with 5 bases of the junction left unmatched. Per the germline V gene, CDR1 is SGHDN and CDR2 is FVKESK. The CDR3 sequence: CASSQTGGDEQYF. The CDR3 DNA reads TGTGCCAGCAGTCAAACAGGGGGCGACGAGCAGTACTTC. Full variable domain (missing parts from reference TRBV14 and TRBJ2-7): EAGVTQFPSHSVIEKGQTVTLRCDPISGHDNLYWYRRVMGKEIKFLLHFVKESKQDESGMPNNRFLAERTGGTYSTLKVQPAELEDSGVYFCASSQTGGDEQYFGPGTRLTVT.

V is TRBV19 and J is TRBJ1-2, with D unclear. V was clipped by 10 bases and J by 2 bases, with 14 bases between them. Germline lookup yields CDR1 LNHDA and CDR2 SQIVND (reference sequence). CDR3 size: 13 residues. As DNA, the CDR3 is TGTGCCACACGACCCCGAGCGAACTATGGCTACACCTTC. Translating it yields CATRPRANYGYTF.

V and J are TRBV29-1 and TRBJ1-1; 9 positions match TRBD1. With 0 bases clipped from V and 4 bases from J, the junction kept 6 bases outside the gene matches. The CDR3 spans 15 residues. Germline V CDR1 and CDR2: SQVTM, ANQGSEA. The DNA for the CDR3 is TGCAGCGTTGAAGAAGGGGGGACAGGGTCCACTGAAGCTTTCTTT. It encodes CSVEEGGTGSTEAFF.